The 30 T cell receptor beta chains listed next were all sequenced from one sample in a study of T cell changes during pregnancy in multiple sclerosis. This table comes from immunoSEQ multiplex PCR, and its TCRdb copy is limited to in-frame clones, with some not included. The table lists 95,000 to 100,000 clones, about 90% of them singletons. The sample consisted of peripheral blood, taken in the second trimester of pregnancy. Source of these receptors: a female donor with multiple sclerosis, enrolled in a pregnancy study.

CDR3 sequence (DNA): TGTGCCAGCAGCAGACTGAAGAACACTGAAGCTTTCTTT. It is translated as CASSRLKNTEAFF. This sequence joins TRBV6-5 and TRBJ1-1; D ambiguous. CDR3 length: 13 residues. Germline values: CDR1 MNHEY, CDR2 SVGAGI. Trimming stripped 6 bases from V and 1 base from J, with 9 bases between.

In this sample, this clone turned up many times. V and J are TRBV7-9 and TRBJ1-5; no reliable D call. CDR1 and CDR2 (germline): SEHNR, FQNEAQ (reference sequence). This CDR3 has 14 residues. The ends were cut back, 4 bases at V and 0 bases at J, with 7 bases in the middle. CDR3 nucleotide sequence: TGTGCCAGCAGCTACGGGAGTAGCAATCAGCCCCAGCATTTT. Translating gives CASSYGSSNQPQHF. Together with reference TRBV7-9 and TRBJ1-5, the CDR3 gives the full variable domain: DTGVSQNPRHKITKRGQNVTFRCDPISEHNRLYWYRQTLGQGPEFLTYFQNEAQLEKSRLLSDRFSAERPKGSFSTLEIQRTEQGDSAMYLCASSYGSSNQPQHFGDGTRLSIL.

The rearrangement uses TRBV7-2 and TRBJ2-3, with 14 bases identical to TRBD2. The CDR3 consists of 19 residues. J lost 5 bases, V lost 3 bases, and 13 bases had no gene match. Per germline, CDR1 SGHTA and CDR2 FQGNSA. This CDR3 is CASSFQQQTSGRALDTQYF. The CDR3 region has the DNA TGTGCCAGCAGCTTCCAACAACAGACTAGCGGGAGGGCCTTAGATACGCAGTATTTT.

The V gene is TRBV19, the J gene TRBJ1-2; perhaps TRBD1 as D (6 bases). This CDR3 has 12 amino acids. V was pared by 9 bases and J by 4 bases, with 12 bases between. From germline, CDR1 is LNHDA and CDR2 SQIVND (reference sequence). Written as DNA, the CDR3 is TGTGCCAGCTCGGACAGACCCTATGGCTACACCTTC. It is translated as CASSDRPYGYTF.

The genes are TRBV28 and TRBJ2-1; D remains unclear. The CDR3 runs to 14 residues. The germline V gene encodes CDR1 MDHEN and CDR2 SYDVKM. V lost 6 bases to trimming and J lost 1 base, with 10 bases between them. CDR3 sequence: CASSKTLSYNEQFF. CDR3 coding DNA: TGTGCCAGCAGCAAAACGCTATCCTACAATGAGCAGTTCTTC.

Regarding this clone: Other nucleotide sequences in the sample specify the same CDR3. The V and J genes are TRBV7-2 and TRBJ1-5; D perhaps matches TRBD1 (5 bases). The CDR3 has 13 residues. CDR1 is SGHTA and CDR2 is FQGNSA in the germline V gene. V was trimmed by 3 bases and J by 4 bases, leaving 7 bases between them. CDR3 DNA sequence: TGTGCCAGCAGCTTGCGGGGGAATCAGCCCCAGCATTTT. Its protein is CASSLRGNQPQHF.

The sample holds a few counts of this clone. This rearrangement joins TRBV9 to TRBJ2-1, with a possible D match to TRBD2 (5 bases). Deletions cut 0 bases from V and 8 bases from J, with 12 bases between. Germline V lookup: CDR1 SGDLS, CDR2 YYNGEE. The CDR3 is 14 residues long. The CDR3 DNA reads as TGTGCCAGCAGCGTAGTGGACTTAGGCGATGAGCAGTTCTTC. Encoded protein: CASSVVDLGDEQFF.

The chain uses TRBV28 and TRBJ2-5, with a tentative D call TRBD2 (5 bases). Germline values: CDR1 MDHEN, CDR2 SYDVKM. The CDR3 has 14 residues. The V end lost 6 bases, the J end lost 2 bases, and 13 bases lay between the germline ends. The CDR3 nucleotides are TGTGCCAGCAGCCCACCCGGGGTACAAGAGACCCAGTACTTC. Translated: CASSPPGVQETQYF.

This clone has only one observation. The chain couples TRBV6-1 to TRBJ1-2, with 9 positions matching TRBD1. The CDR3 covers 14 residues. The trim removed 4 bases at V and 13 bases at J, leaving 13 bases unmatched. The germline V gene has CDR1 MNHNS and CDR2 SASEGT. CDR3 coding DNA: TGTGCCAGCAGTGGCCCGGGACAGGGAGGGGGTGGCACCTTC. Residues: CASSGPGQGGGGTF.

This chain connects TRBV5-1 to TRBJ2-1; possible D gene TRBD2, 6 bases. This CDR3 region has 16 residues. Trimming took off 4 bases at V and 3 bases at J, with 17 bases between the two ends. Germline V gene sequence: CDR1 SGHRS, CDR2 YFSETQ. The CDR3 sequence is CASSPKAGLDYNEQFF. CDR3 nucleotide sequence: TGCGCCAGCAGCCCGAAGGCGGGGCTAGACTACAATGAGCAGTTCTTC.

The J gene is TRBJ2-2, the V gene TRBV28, with TRBD2 identical over 12 bases. Germline lookup yields CDR1 MDHEN and CDR2 SYDVKM. V gave up 6 bases and J gave up 4 bases; unmatched junction bases: 6. CDR3 length equals 16 residues. CDR3 bases: TGTGCCAGCAGGATTCTAGCGGGAGGGACCACCGGGGAGCTGTTTTTT. This gives the protein CASRILAGGTTGELFF.

The DNA of the CDR3 is TGTGCCAGCAGTCAGTCCCAAAGCGGGAGGGACGAGCAGTACTTC. This translates into CASSQSQSGRDEQYF. V usage is TRBV27 and J usage is TRBJ2-7, with 10 bases that match TRBD2. Germline lookup yields CDR1 MNHEY and CDR2 SMNVEV (reference sequence). This CDR3 has 15 amino acids. Trimming cost V 5 bases and J 5 bases; bases outside gene matches: 9.

The chain combines TRBV5-4 with TRBJ2-7; D not certain. The CDR3 contains 11 residues. V lost 4 bases and J lost 2, with 4 bases in between. Germline-derived CDR1 and CDR2 are SGHNT and YYREEE (reference sequence). The CDR3 region has the DNA TGTGCCAGCAGCACAACCTACGAGCAGTACTTC. Translated, it gives CASSTTYEQYF.

This clone was recorded once. This chain links TRBV28 with TRBJ1-1; the D gene is possibly TRBD1 (6 bases). With 2 bases removed from V and 11 bases from J, the gap between germline ends came to 18 bases. This CDR3 region has 14 residues. Germline V gene sequence: CDR1 MDHEN, CDR2 SYDVKM. CDR3 in amino acids: CASSLPSGTPEAFF. The CDR3, as DNA: TGTGCCAGCAGTTTACCCTCCGGGACACCCGAGGCTTTCTTT.

V and J are TRBV5-1 and TRBJ2-5; D is ambiguous. There are 11 residues in the CDR3. V lost 4 bases and J lost 4, with 5 bases in between. Germline loops: CDR1 SGHRS, CDR2 YFSETQ. This chain's CDR3 is CASSKLETQYF. The CDR3 DNA reads as TGCGCCAGCAGCAAGCTAGAGACCCAGTACTTC.

The rearrangement links TRBV5-6 to TRBJ1-2; no clear D. Trimming removed 1 base at V and 4 bases at J, with 14 bases between. The germline gives CDR1 SGHDT, CDR2 YYEEEE. This CDR3 comprises 15 residues. In DNA form, the CDR3 reads TGTGCCAGCAGCTTGCCAGGAGGTCGGGGCTATGGCTACACCTTC. Translating it yields CASSLPGGRGYGYTF.

This clone showed up just a few times. The rearrangement links TRBV15 to TRBJ1-1; 9 nucleotides agree with TRBD1. Per the germline V gene, CDR1 is LNHNV and CDR2 is YYDKDF (reference sequence). Trimming at V came to 0 bases and at J to 10 bases, leaving 6 bases not matched to a gene. This CDR3 is built from 14 residues. CDR3 protein: CATSRDLGQGRAFF. In DNA form, the CDR3 reads TGTGCCACCAGCAGAGATCTAGGACAGGGGAGAGCTTTCTTT.

In this sample, this clone turned up once. V usage is TRBV5-6 and J usage is TRBJ2-1; D may be TRBD2 (6 bases). The CDR3 extends over 14 amino acids. Germline V CDR1 and CDR2: SGHDT, YYEEEE. Trimming pared 2 bases from V and 15 bases from J, leaving 21 bases between. The CDR3 loop is CASSFGFREISLFF. The CDR3 coding sequence is TGTGCCAGCAGCTTCGGTTTTCGGGAGATAAGTCTGTTCTTC.

This clone has a single count. This chain uses TRBV28 with TRBJ1-3; TRBD1 matches 7 bases. This CDR3 comprises 17 residues. CDR1 and CDR2 from the germline V gene are MDHEN and SYDVKM. V lost 2 bases, J lost 0 bases, and 7 bases stayed unmatched. The chain's CDR3 is CASSLIQGSLSGNTIYF. In DNA, the CDR3 is TGTGCCAGCAGTTTAATACAGGGGAGCCTCTCTGGAAACACCATATATTTT.

The chain couples TRBV4-3 to TRBJ2-4; possible D gene TRBD1, 5 bases. This CDR3 has 15 residues. CDR1 and CDR2 (germline): LGHNA, YSLEER. Deletions cut 1 base from V and 5 bases from J, with 12 bases between. This CDR3 is CASSQVRQKENIQYF. The CDR3 coding sequence is TGCGCCAGCAGCCAAGTCCGACAGAAGGAAAACATTCAGTACTTC.

The chain combines TRBV9 with TRBJ1-2; TRBD1 agrees at 10 bases. The germline CDR1 and CDR2 sequences are SGDLS and YYNGEE. The V gene end was trimmed by 3 bases and the J gene end by 4 bases; junction bases not matched to a gene: 6. This CDR3 region has 15 residues. The chain's CDR3 is CASSDRQGASYGYTF. CDR3 nucleotides: TGTGCCAGCAGCGACCGACAGGGGGCTAGCTATGGCTACACCTTC.

This sequence joins TRBV10-3 and TRBJ2-2; D unresolved. Germline assignment: CDR1 ENHRY and CDR2 SYGVKD. This CDR3 comprises 14 residues. The V gene lost 0 bases and the J gene lost 3 bases, with 5 bases spanning the gap. In DNA form, the CDR3 reads TGTGCCATCAGTGAGTCACGGGACACCGGGGAGCTGTTTTTT. Amino acids: CAISESRDTGELFF.

This clone was counted a few times. The genes are TRBV5-1 and TRBJ2-2, with TRBD2 matching over 9 bases. CDR1 is SGHRS and CDR2 is YFSETQ in the germline V gene. J gave up 0 bases and V 2 bases, and 11 bases lay outside the gene matches. This CDR3 has 19 residues. In DNA, the CDR3 is TGCGCCAGCAGCTTAGGTCAAAAAGCGGGAGGTTCGAACACCGGGGAGCTGTTTTTT. Translating gives CASSLGQKAGGSNTGELFF.

The chain links TRBV11-2 to TRBJ2-1; 9 positions agree with TRBD1. The CDR3 has 16 residues. V was clipped by 3 bases and J by 8 bases; unmatched bases: 11. The germline V gene encodes CDR1 SGHAT and CDR2 FQNNGV. The CDR3, as DNA: TGTGCCAGCAGCTTTGGCACCGGGACAGGGATAGATGAGCAGTTCTTC. Its translation is CASSFGTGTGIDEQFF.

The V and J genes are TRBV29-1 and TRBJ2-3, with TRBD1 identical over 11 bases. The CDR3 has 16 amino acids. The junction had 8 bases not matched to a gene; V was cut back by 4 bases and J by 2 bases. In germline, CDR1 is SQVTM, CDR2 ANQGSEA. The CDR3 sequence: CSVGLSDRGPTDTQYF. CDR3 in DNA: TGCAGCGTTGGACTATCGGACAGGGGGCCCACAGATACGCAGTATTTT.

The chain employs TRBV4-3 and TRBJ1-2, with D possibly matching TRBD1 (6 bases). Germline V gene lookup returns CDR1 LGHNA and CDR2 YSLEER. The CDR3 is 15 amino acids. V lost 0 bases and J 2 bases, leaving 10 bases between the germline ends. The CDR3 nucleotides read TGCGCCAGCAGCCAAGAATCGACAGGAAACTATGGCTACACCTTC. It encodes CASSQESTGNYGYTF.

The rearrangement joins TRBV7-2 to TRBJ2-3; TRBD2 aligns across 8 bases. V was clipped by 6 bases and J by 1 base; unmatched bases: 9. Per the germline V gene, CDR1 is SGHTA and CDR2 is FQGNSA. The CDR3 runs 16 residues. The CDR3, as DNA: TGTGCCAGCAGTCGCGCCGGGACTAGGGGCACAGATACGCAGTATTTT. Translation: CASSRAGTRGTDTQYF.

The chain recombines TRBV7-8 with TRBJ2-3, with 7 bases aligning to TRBD2. CDR3 length: 14 amino acids. V dropped 3 bases and J dropped 4; count of bases not matched to a gene: 4. From germline, CDR1 is SGHVS and CDR2 FQNEAQ. The CDR3 region has the DNA TGTGCCAGCAGCTTCGCGGGAGTGGCAGATACGCAGTATTTT. Amino acids: CASSFAGVADTQYF.

CDR3 sequence (DNA): TGCGCCAGCAGACCGGGACTAGCGGGCCGGTACAATGAGCAGTTCTTC. Its protein product is CASRPGLAGRYNEQFF. The chain links TRBV5-1 to TRBJ2-1, with 12 bases identical to TRBD2. The CDR3 extends over 16 amino acids. The junction had 7 bases not matched to a gene; V was cut back by 5 bases and J by 4 bases. CDR1 and CDR2 from the germline V gene are SGHRS and YFSETQ.

This clone was detected only once. This sequence joins TRBV6-1 and TRBJ2-5, with D possibly TRBD1 on 6 matching bases. This CDR3 region has 15 residues. V was cut by 7 bases and J by 1 base, with 16 bases left in between. The germline V gene has CDR1 MNHNS and CDR2 SASEGT. The CDR3 sequence: CASTYGGRAQETQYF. In nucleotides, the CDR3 is TGTGCCAGCACCTATGGGGGCAGGGCCCAAGAGACCCAGTACTTC.